This paragraph reports one TCR beta chain. Germline V lookup: CDR1 SGHDT, CDR2 YYEEEE. The CDR3 length is 15 residues. The V and J ends lost 2 bases and 4 bases respectively, with 15 bases between them. TCRdb keeps only in-frame clones here, not all; method: immunoSEQ multiplex PCR. This table holds over 70,000 clones, more than 85% found once. Mixed chimerism was transient after nonmyeloablative marrow transplants from related graft donors. These data originate in a study of Tregs in tolerant kidney transplant recipients. The chain employs TRBV5-6 and TRBJ1-1; a weak D match, TRBD1 (5 bases). Sequences were derived from CD4+ T cells from blood (PBMCs), sampled 24 months after the transplant. This TCR came from a human patient who received a combined kidney and bone marrow transplant. Some T cells may be transferred from the graft donor. The CDR3 spells CASSFSRGGTTEAFF. CDR3 in DNA: TGTGCCAGCAGCTTTTCGAGAGGAGGGACCACTGAAGCTTTCTTT.